This T cell receptor beta chain was recovered during a study of regulatory T cells in long-lasting Graves disease. As to time point: persistent/refractory GD, antithyroid drugs over 5 years with positive TRAb. TCR sequences were obtained from RNA taken from PBMCs. With iRepertoire HTBI primers and Arm-PCR of CDR3 regions, TCR beta libraries were built. TCRdb passed the multiplex PCR reads through MiXCR, listing each CDR3 protein once. The sample comprises a few hundred thousand distinct CDR3 sequences, roughly 20% of which are singletons, and approximately 30% rests with the top ten. This clonotype has just a few counts. The junction had 8 bases not matched to a gene; V was cut back by 0 bases and J by 7 bases. From germline, CDR1 is KGHSH and CDR2 LQKENI. This CDR3 is 16 amino acids long.

The clonotype comes from a woman aged 40 to 49 with Graves disease. Specimen: peripheral blood mononuclear cells (PBMCs), collected when the disease was refractory, from a patient treated with antithyroid drugs. The rearrangement uses TRBV18 and TRBJ2-1; 8 nucleotides match TRBD2. CDR3 nucleotide sequence: TGTGCCAGCTCACCACCTCCCAGCGGGAGAGATAATGAGCAGTTCTTC. This translates into CASSPPPSGRDNEQFF.